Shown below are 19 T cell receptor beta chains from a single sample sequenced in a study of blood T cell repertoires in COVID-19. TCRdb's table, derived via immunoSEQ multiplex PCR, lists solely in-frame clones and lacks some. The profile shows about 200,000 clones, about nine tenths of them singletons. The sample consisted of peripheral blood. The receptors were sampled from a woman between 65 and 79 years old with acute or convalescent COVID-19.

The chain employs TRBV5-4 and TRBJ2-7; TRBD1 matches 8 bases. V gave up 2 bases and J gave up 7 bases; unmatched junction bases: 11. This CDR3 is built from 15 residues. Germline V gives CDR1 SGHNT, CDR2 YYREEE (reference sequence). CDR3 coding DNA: TGTGCCAGCAGCTTTGCCCAGGGGGCGAGCGAAGAGCAGTACTTC. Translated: CASSFAQGASEEQYF.

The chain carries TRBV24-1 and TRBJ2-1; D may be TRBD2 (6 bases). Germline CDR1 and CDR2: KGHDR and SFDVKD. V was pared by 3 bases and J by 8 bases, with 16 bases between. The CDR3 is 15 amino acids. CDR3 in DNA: TGTGCCACCAGTGATGCGGGGACGGCCTGGGATGAGCAGTTCTTC. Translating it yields CATSDAGTAWDEQFF.

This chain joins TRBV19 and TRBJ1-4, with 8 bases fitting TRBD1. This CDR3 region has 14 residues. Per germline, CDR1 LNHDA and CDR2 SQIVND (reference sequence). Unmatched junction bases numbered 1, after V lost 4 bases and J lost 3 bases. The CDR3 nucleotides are TGTGCCAGTAGTACGGGACAGGCTAATGAAAAACTGTTTTTT. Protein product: CASSTGQANEKLFF.

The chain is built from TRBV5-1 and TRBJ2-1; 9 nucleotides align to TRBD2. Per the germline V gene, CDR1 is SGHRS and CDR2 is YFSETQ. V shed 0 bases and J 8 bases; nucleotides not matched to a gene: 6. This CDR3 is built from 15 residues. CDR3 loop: CASSLVGGGDDEQFF. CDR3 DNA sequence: TGCGCCAGCAGCTTGGTTGGCGGGGGGGATGATGAGCAGTTCTTC. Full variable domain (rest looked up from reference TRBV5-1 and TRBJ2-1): KAGVTQTPRYLIKTRGQQVTLSCSPISGHRSVSWYQQTPGQGLQFLFEYFSETQRNKGNFPGRFSGRQFSNSRSEMNVSTLELGDSALYLCASSLVGGGDDEQFFGPGTRLTVL.

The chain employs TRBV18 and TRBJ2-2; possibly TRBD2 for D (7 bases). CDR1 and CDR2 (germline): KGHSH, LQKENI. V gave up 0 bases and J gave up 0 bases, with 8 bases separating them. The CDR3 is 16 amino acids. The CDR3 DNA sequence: TGTGCCAGCTCACCACCCGGGGGGCCGAACACCGGGGAGCTGTTTTTT. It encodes CASSPPGGPNTGELFF. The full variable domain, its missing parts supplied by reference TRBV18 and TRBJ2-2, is NAGVMQNPRHLVRRRGQEARLRCSPMKGHSHVYWYRQLPEEGLKFMVYLQKENIIDESGMPKERFSAEFPKEGPSILRIQQVVRGDSAAYFCASSPPGGPNTGELFFGEGSRLTVL.

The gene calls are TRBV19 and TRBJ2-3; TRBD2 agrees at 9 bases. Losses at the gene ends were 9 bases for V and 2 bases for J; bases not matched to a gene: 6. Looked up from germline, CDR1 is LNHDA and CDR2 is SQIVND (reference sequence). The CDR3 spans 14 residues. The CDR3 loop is CASARGGITDTQYF. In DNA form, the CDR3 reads TGTGCCAGCGCGCGGGGGGGGATCACAGATACGCAGTATTTT.

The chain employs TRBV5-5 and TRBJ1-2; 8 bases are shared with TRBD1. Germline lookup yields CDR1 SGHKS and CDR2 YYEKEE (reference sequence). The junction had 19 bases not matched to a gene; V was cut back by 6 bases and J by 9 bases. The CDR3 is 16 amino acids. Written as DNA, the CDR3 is TGTGCCAGCACCAGACCCATGGGACAGGTCGAGGGAAGCTACACCTTC. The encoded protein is CASTRPMGQVEGSYTF.

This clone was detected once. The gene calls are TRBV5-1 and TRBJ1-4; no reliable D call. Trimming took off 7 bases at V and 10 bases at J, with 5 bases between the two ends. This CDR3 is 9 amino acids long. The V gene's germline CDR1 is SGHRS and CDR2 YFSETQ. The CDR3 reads CASPLKLFF. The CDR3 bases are TGCGCCAGCCCCCTAAAACTGTTTTTT. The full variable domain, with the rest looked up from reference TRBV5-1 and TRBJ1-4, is KAGVTQTPRYLIKTRGQQVTLSCSPISGHRSVSWYQQTPGQGLQFLFEYFSETQRNKGNFPGRFSGRQFSNSRSEMNVSTLELGDSALYLCASPLKLFFGSGTQLSVL.

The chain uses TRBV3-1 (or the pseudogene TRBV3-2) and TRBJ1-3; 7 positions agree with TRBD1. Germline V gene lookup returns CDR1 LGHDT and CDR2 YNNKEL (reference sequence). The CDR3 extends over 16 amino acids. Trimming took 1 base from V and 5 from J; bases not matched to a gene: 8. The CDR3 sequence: CASSQVRQGLRNTIYF. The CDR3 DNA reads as TGTGCCAGCAGCCAAGTGCGACAGGGTTTAAGAAACACCATATATTTT.

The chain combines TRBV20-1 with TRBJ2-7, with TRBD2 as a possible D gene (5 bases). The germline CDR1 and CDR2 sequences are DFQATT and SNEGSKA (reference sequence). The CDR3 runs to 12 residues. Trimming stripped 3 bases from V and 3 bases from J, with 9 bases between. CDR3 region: CSASGGFYEQYF. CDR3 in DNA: TGCAGTGCTAGTGGAGGCTTCTACGAGCAGTACTTC.

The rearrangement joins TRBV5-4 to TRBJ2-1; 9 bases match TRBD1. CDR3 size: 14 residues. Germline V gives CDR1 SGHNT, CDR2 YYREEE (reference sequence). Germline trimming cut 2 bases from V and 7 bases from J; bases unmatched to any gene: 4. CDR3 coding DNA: TGTGCCAGCAGCTTTCCGGGACAGGGTAATGAGCAGTTCTTC. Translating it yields CASSFPGQGNEQFF.

CDR3 residues: CASSLPGLASYEQYF. The CDR3 DNA follows: TGTGCCAGCAGCCTACCGGGACTAGCTAGCTACGAGCAGTACTTC. The chain combines TRBV28 with TRBJ2-7, with TRBD2 matching 9 bases. Germline loops: CDR1 MDHEN, CDR2 SYDVKM. The V and J ends lost 6 bases and 3 bases, in that order; junction bases with no gene match: 9. This CDR3 comprises 15 residues.

CDR3 nucleotides: TGCGCCAGCAGCTTGAATGGCAGATTATACAATGAGCAGTTCTTC. Protein sequence: CASSLNGRLYNEQFF. This sequence joins TRBV5-1 and TRBJ2-1; D remains ambiguous. The CDR3 consists of 15 residues. Trimming cost V 1 base and J 4 bases, with 12 bases left between them. CDR1 SGHRS and CDR2 YFSETQ come from the germline V gene. Full variable domain (remainder filled in from reference TRBV5-1 and TRBJ2-1): KAGVTQTPRYLIKTRGQQVTLSCSPISGHRSVSWYQQTPGQGLQFLFEYFSETQRNKGNFPGRFSGRQFSNSRSEMNVSTLELGDSALYLCASSLNGRLYNEQFFGPGTRLTVL.

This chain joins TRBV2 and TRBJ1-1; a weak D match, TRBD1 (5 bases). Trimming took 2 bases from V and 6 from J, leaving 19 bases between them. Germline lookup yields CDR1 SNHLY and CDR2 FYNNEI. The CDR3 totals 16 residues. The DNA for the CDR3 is TGTGCCAGCAGTGAAACGCGGGGATCAGCGGGGGCTGAAGCTTTCTTT. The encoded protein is CASSETRGSAGAEAFF.

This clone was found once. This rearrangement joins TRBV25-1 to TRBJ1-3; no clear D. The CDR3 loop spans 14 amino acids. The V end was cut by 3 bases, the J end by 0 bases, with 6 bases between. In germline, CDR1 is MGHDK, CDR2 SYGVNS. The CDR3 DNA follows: TGTGCCAGCAGTGATAGTTTCTCTGGAAACACCATATATTTT. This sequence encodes CASSDSFSGNTIYF.

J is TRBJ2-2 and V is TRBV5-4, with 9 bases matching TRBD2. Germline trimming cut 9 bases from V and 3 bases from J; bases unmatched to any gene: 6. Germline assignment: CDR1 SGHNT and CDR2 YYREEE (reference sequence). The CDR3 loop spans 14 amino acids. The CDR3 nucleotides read TGTGCCACATGGCGGGAGGGCCACACCGGGGAGCTGTTTTTT. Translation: CATWREGHTGELFF.

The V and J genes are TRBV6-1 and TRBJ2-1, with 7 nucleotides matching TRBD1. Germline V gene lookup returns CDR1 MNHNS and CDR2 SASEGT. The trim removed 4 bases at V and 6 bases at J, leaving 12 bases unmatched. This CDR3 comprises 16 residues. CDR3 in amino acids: CASSALGGRARNEQFF. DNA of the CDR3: TGTGCCAGCAGTGCACTAGGGGGCAGGGCCCGCAATGAGCAGTTCTTC.

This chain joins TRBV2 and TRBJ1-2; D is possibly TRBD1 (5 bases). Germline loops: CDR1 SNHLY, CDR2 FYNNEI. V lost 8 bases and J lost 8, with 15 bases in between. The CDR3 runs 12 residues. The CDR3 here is CASAGSEGGYTF. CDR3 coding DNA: TGTGCCAGCGCAGGGTCGGAAGGGGGCTACACCTTC.

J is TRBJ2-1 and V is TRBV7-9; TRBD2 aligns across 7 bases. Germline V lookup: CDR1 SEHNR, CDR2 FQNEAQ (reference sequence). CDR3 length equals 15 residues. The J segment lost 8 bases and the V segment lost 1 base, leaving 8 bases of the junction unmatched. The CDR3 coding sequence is TGTGCCAGCAGCTTAGGAGGAGGGAGGGAAGATGAGCAGTTCTTC. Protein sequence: CASSLGGGREDEQFF.